The clone carrying this TCR beta chain has a handful of counts. Its specificity is not known. Per germline, CDR1 MNHEY and CDR2 SMNVEV (reference sequence). Between the trimmed V and J ends, which lost 8 bases and 4 bases, there was a span of 18 bases. The CDR3 consists of 15 residues. This specimen comes from a study of CD8 T cells in ankylosing spondylitis. In making TCR beta libraries, quantitative 5'-RACE with molecular barcodes was used. TCRdb re-derived calls from the 5' RACE reads in MiXCR, one entry per CDR3 protein. The sample lists 220,000 or so distinct CDR3 sequences, around 19% seen once, with roughly 43% in the top ten. The study, taken as a whole, reports: Disease-linked clones were reportedly significantly enriched in matched ankylosing spondylitis synovial fluid. Seemingly distinctive of ankylosing spondylitis blood was a TCR beta motif formed by eight highly homologous variants. Relatively scarce in peripheral blood, disease-linked clones were CD8+. Some of the motif variants had earlier been found in reactive arthritis patients' fluid and blood.

This chain links TRBV27 with TRBJ2-1; TRBD2 is a possible D gene (7 bases). The source is a male donor with ankylosing spondylitis. The sample consisted of blood, either unsorted or a sorted T cell fraction (not recorded which). The CDR3 DNA reads as TGTGCCAGCCGTTCCGTGGGAGGGGGTTACAATGAGCAGTTCTTC. Amino acid sequence: CASRSVGGGYNEQFF.